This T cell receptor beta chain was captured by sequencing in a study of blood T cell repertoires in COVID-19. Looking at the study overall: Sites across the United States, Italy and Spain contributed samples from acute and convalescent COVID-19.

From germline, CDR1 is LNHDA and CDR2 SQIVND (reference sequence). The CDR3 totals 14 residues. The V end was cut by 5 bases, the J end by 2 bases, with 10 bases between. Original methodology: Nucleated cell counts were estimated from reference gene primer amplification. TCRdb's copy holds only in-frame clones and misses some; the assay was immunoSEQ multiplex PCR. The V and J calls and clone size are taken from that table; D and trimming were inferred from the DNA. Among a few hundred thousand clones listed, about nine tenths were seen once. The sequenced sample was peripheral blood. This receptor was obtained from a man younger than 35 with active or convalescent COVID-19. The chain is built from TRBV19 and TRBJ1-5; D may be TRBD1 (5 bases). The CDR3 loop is CASSPPQGNQPQHF. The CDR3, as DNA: TGTGCCAGTAGTCCCCCACAGGGCAATCAGCCCCAGCATTTT.